This T cell receptor (beta chain) is drawn from a study of cytomegalovirus exposure and HLA in healthy donors. Study-level results: When analyzed later, the rates of TCR association showed variation by HLA locus, with DRB1 the most and HLA-C the fewest.

Comment on this clone: Antigen unknown.

The PCR was carried out with 60 Vbeta primers and 13 Jbeta primers. Here immunoSEQ multiplex PCR was the method, and the copy in TCRdb shows in-frame clones only, minus some. This table holds approximately 200,000 clones, about four fifths found once. The CDR3 extends over 16 amino acids. J was trimmed by 4 bases and V by 5 bases; bases with no gene match: 6. Germline loops: CDR1 SGHTA, CDR2 FQGNSA. This TCR came from a boy aged 2 to 10 in good health and CMV-seronegative. The sequenced sample consisted of PBMCs. This chain connects TRBV7-2 to TRBJ2-2; 11 nucleotides align to TRBD1. CDR3 sequence reads: CASSPRTGGGTGELFF. Written as DNA, the CDR3 is TGTGCCAGCAGCCCCCGGACAGGGGGCGGCACCGGGGAGCTGTTTTTT.